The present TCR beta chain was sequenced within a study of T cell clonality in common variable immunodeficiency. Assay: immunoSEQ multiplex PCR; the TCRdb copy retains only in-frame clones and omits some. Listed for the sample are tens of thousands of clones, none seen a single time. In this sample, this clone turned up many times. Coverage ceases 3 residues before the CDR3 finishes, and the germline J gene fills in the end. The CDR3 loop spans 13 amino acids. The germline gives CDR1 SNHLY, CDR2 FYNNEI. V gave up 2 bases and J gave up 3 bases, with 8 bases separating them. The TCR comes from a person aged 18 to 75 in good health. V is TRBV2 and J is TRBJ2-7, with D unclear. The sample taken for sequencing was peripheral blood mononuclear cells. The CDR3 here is CASSELGIYEQYF. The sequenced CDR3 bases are TGTGCCAGCAGTGAACTAGGTATCTACGAG.